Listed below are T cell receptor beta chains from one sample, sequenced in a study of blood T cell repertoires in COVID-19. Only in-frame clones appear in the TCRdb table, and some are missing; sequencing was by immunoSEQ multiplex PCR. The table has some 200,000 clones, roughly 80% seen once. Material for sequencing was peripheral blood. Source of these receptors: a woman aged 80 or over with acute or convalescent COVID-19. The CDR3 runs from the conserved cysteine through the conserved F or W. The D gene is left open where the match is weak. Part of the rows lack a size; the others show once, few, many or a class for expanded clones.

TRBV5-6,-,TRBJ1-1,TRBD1,CASSSFDRGDTEAFF,TGTGCCAGCAGCTCATTCGACAGGGGAGACACTGAAGCTTTCTTT
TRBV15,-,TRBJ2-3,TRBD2,CATSTGLAVLSTDTQYF,TGTGCCACCAGCACCGGACTAGCGGTTCTTAGCACAGATACGCAGTATTTT
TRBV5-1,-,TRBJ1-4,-,CASSSSLGANEKLFF,TGCGCCAGCAGCTCATCCCTAGGCGCTAATGAAAAACTGTTTTTT
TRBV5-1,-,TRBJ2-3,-,CASSLPRGNTDTQYF,TGCGCCAGCAGCTTGCCCAGGGGTAACACAGATACGCAGTATTTT
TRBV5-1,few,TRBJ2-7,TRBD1,CASSLGSGGTYEQYF,TGCGCCAGCAGCTTGGGGTCAGGGGGAACCTACGAGCAGTACTTC
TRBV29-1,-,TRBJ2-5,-,CSVEVTGTLQETQYF,TGCAGCGTTGAAGTCACAGGGACCCTACAAGAGACCCAGTACTTC
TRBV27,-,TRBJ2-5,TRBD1,CASSPGTGPSAAQYF,TGTGCCAGCAGTCCCGGGACAGGGCCGAGTGCGGCCCAGTACTTC
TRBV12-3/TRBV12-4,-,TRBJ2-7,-,CASSLGGDYEQYF,TGTGCCAGCAGTTTGGGGGGAGACTACGAGCAGTACTTC
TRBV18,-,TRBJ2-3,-,CASSWETRGTDTQYF,TGTGCCAGCTCATGGGAAACCCGCGGGACAGATACGCAGTATTTT
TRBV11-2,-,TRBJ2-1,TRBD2,CASSLGSGIYNEQFF,TGTGCCAGCAGCTTAGGTAGCGGGATATACAATGAGCAGTTCTTC
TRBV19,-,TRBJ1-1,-,CASSPLGADTEAFF,TGTGCCAGTAGTCCACTTGGGGCAGACACTGAAGCTTTCTTT
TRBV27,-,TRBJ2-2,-,CASSFTGGITGELFF,TGTGCCAGCAGTTTTACGGGGGGCATCACCGGGGAGCTGTTTTTT